The rows below give T cell receptor beta chains drawn from one sample of a study of cytomegalovirus exposure and HLA in healthy donors. The protocol was immunoSEQ multiplex PCR, while the TCRdb copy is restricted to in-frame clones and leaves out a portion. Of approximately 110,000 clones detected, approximately 80% appear once; the ten largest clones hold 2% to 3%. The sequencing input was PBMCs. The receptors stem from a woman aged 18-29 years in good health and CMV-seronegative. CDR3s include the opening cysteine and the closing phenylalanine or tryptophan. D genes are given only for firm matches. Some rows have no size entry. The others give once, few or many, or a class for an expanded clone.

clone_size | j_call | v_call | d_call | cdr3_aa | cdr3_nt
. | TRBJ1-1 | TRBV4-2 | TRBD1 | CASSQYRGQDEAFF | TGTGCCAGCAGCCAATACAGGGGGCAAGATGAAGCTTTCTTT
. | TRBJ1-2 | TRBV29-1 | TRBD1 | CSVDRTGGFGYGYTF | TGCAGCGTTGACAGGACAGGGGGCTTTGGCTATGGCTACACCTTC
. | TRBJ2-1 | TRBV4-1 | TRBD2 | CASSPLAGNEQFF | TGCGCCAGCAGCCCCTTAGCGGGCAATGAGCAGTTCTTC
once | TRBJ1-6 | TRBV4-3 | . | CASSQTNSPLHF | TGCGCCAGCAGCCAAACAAATTCACCCCTCCACTTT
. | TRBJ1-2 | TRBV10-3 | TRBD1 | CAISEPSGDRGDGYTF | TGTGCCATCAGTGAGCCGTCGGGGGACAGGGGAGATGGCTACACCTTC
once | TRBJ1-2 | TRBV6-1 | . | CASRVGQYYGYTF | TGTGCCAGCAGGGTAGGACAGTACTATGGCTACACCTTC
. | TRBJ2-7 | TRBV10-3 | . | CAISGLEEQYF | TGTGCCATCAGTGGCTTAGAAGAGCAGTACTTC
. | TRBJ2-1 | TRBV5-4 | TRBD1 | CASSLEDRGYNEQFF | TGTGCCAGCAGCTTGGAGGACAGGGGCTACAATGAGCAGTTCTTC
. | TRBJ2-1 | TRBV6-1 | . | CASIRQIQPFF | TGTGCCAGCATAAGACAGATCCAGCCGTTCTTC
once | TRBJ1-1 | TRBV7-8 | . | CASSLGGHGTEAFF | TGTGCCAGCAGCTTAGGGGGGCATGGGACTGAAGCTTTCTTT
few | TRBJ1-1 | TRBV19 | TRBD1 | CARPGGDRNTEAFF | TGTGCCAGACCCGGCGGGGACAGGAACACTGAAGCTTTCTTT
. | TRBJ1-2 | TRBV5-6 | . | CATTFGQGYGYTF | TGTGCCACCACATTCGGCCAGGGGTATGGCTACACCTTC
. | TRBJ1-4 | TRBV6-5 | TRBD1 | CASSYGQGAEKLFF | TGTGCCAGCAGTTACGGACAGGGGGCGGAAAAACTGTTTTTT
. | TRBJ1-3 | TRBV15 | . | CATSRDSHLRVSGNTIYF | TGTGCCACCAGCAGAGATTCTCATCTTCGGGTCTCTGGAAACACCATATATTTT
once | TRBJ2-1 | TRBV7-7 | TRBD1 | CASSLEGQGFNEQFF | TGTGCTAGCAGCTTAGAGGGACAGGGATTCAATGAGCAGTTCTTC
. | TRBJ1-5 | TRBV28 | . | CASTVDTGMGQPQHF | TGTGCCAGCACCGTCGATACAGGGATGGGTCAGCCCCAGCATTTT
. | TRBJ1-1 | TRBV5-4 | . | CASSLEGRVIPAEAFF | TGTGCCAGCAGCTTGGAGGGGAGGGTTATTCCCGCTGAAGCTTTCTTT
. | TRBJ2-1 | TRBV2 | . | CASNPRTTLSYNEQFF | TGTGCCAGCAACCCCCGGACTACCCTCTCCTACAATGAGCAGTTCTTC
once | TRBJ1-1 | TRBV27 | TRBD1 | CASRLTGFDTEAFF | TGTGCCAGCAGACTGACAGGGTTTGACACTGAAGCTTTCTTT
few | TRBJ1-1 | TRBV7-2 | . | CASSPGRVEAFF | TGTGCCAGCAGCCCGGGGAGGGTTGAAGCTTTCTTT
. | TRBJ1-3 | TRBV5-4 | TRBD1 | CASSPRTGGSGNTIYF | TGTGCCAGCAGCCCTCGGACAGGGGGGTCTGGAAACACCATATATTTT
. | TRBJ2-2 | TRBV19 | . | CASSIEAGFTGELFF | TGTGCCAGTAGTATAGAGGCGGGATTCACCGGGGAGCTGTTTTTT
. | TRBJ2-1 | TRBV6-6 | TRBD2 | CASRAGTSGYNEQFF | TGTGCCAGCAGGGCCGGGACTAGCGGCTACAATGAGCAGTTCTTC
. | TRBJ1-2 | TRBV9 | . | CASSVFPSDGYTF | TGTGCCAGCAGCGTATTCCCCTCGGATGGCTACACCTTC
. | TRBJ2-1 | TRBV5-1 | . | CASSWTVSSVNNEQFF | TGCGCCAGCAGCTGGACGGTCTCTAGCGTAAACAATGAGCAGTTCTTC
once | TRBJ2-1 | TRBV28 | TRBD1 | CASSRDREYNEQFF | TGTGCCAGCAGCCGGGACAGGGAATACAATGAGCAGTTCTTC
. | TRBJ2-3 | TRBV6-5 | TRBD2 | CASGRGPDTQYF | TGTGCCAGCGGGAGGGGTCCAGATACGCAGTATTTT
. | TRBJ2-6 | TRBV28 | TRBD1 | CASKPGQGAAGANVLTF | TGTGCCAGCAAACCGGGACAGGGGGCGGCTGGGGCCAACGTCCTGACTTTC
. | TRBJ1-1 | TRBV9 | TRBD1 | CASNDRVNTEAFF | TGTGCCAGCAATGACAGGGTGAACACTGAAGCTTTCTTT
. | TRBJ1-2 | TRBV6-5 | . | CASSPKGETNGYTF | TGTGCCAGCAGTCCCAAGGGGGAAACGAATGGCTACACCTTC
. | TRBJ1-4 | TRBV7-9 | . | CASTSLQGNEKLFF | TGTGCCAGCACCTCACTACAGGGAAATGAAAAACTGTTTTTT
. | TRBJ2-4 | TRBV6-5 | TRBD1 | CASRGTGRDRNIQYF | TGTGCCAGCAGGGGGACAGGGAGGGACAGGAACATTCAGTACTTC
. | TRBJ1-2 | TRBV30 | . | CAWSVGARGYGYTF | TGTGCCTGGAGTGTAGGGGCGCGGGGCTATGGCTACACCTTC